A single sample is the source of the 27 T cell receptor beta chains below, sequenced in a study of shared clonotypes between healthy human individuals. Libraries were prepared by immunoSEQ multiplex PCR; TCRdb keeps only in-frame clonotypes and omits some of them. The table lists about 1,900,000 clones, about 95% of them singletons. Positive CCR7 selection of CD45RO-negative cells yielded the naive CD8 cells, and terminally differentiated effector memory CD45RA+ cells were excluded. Sample: naive CD8+ T cells sorted from blood. Every receptor here comes from a man between 18 and 29 years old in good health.

V is TRBV10-1 and J is TRBJ2-7; D remains unclear. The CDR3 has 14 amino acids. V was trimmed by 2 bases and J by 5 bases, leaving 13 bases between them. Germline V gene lookup returns CDR1 WNHNN and CDR2 SYGVQD (reference sequence). The CDR3 is CASSEVAAPDEQYF. DNA of the CDR3: TGCGCCAGCAGTGAGGTCGCCGCCCCGGACGAGCAGTACTTC.

The rearrangement links TRBV9 to TRBJ2-6; TRBD1 agrees at 8 bases. V lost 3 bases, J lost 1 base, and 6 bases stayed unmatched. This CDR3 comprises 17 residues. Germline V CDR1 and CDR2: SGDLS, YYNGEE. This CDR3 reads CASSERDRRSGANVLTF. CDR3 sequence (DNA): TGTGCCAGCAGCGAGAGGGACAGGAGGTCTGGGGCCAACGTCCTGACTTTC.

In this sample, this clone turned up a few times. Other DNA sequences in this specimen translate into the identical CDR3. The V gene is TRBV14, the J gene TRBJ2-1; no definite D call. The germline V gene encodes CDR1 SGHDN and CDR2 FVKESK. The CDR3 runs to 12 residues. Trimming cost V 4 bases and J 0 bases, with 1 base left between them. CDR3 nucleotide sequence: TGTGCCAGCAGCCTCTCCTACAATGAGCAGTTCTTC. Its protein is CASSLSYNEQFF.

This clone was seen just once. This sequence joins TRBV6-5 and TRBJ2-7, with D perhaps TRBD2 (6 bases). CDR3 length: 15 amino acids. CDR1 MNHEY and CDR2 SVGAGI come from the germline V gene. Between the trimmed V and J ends, which lost 0 bases and 2 bases, there was a span of 11 bases. The CDR3: CASSYSGGLAYEQYF. For the CDR3, the DNA is TGTGCCAGCAGTTACTCGGGGGGTTTGGCCTACGAGCAGTACTTC.

The chain is built from TRBV14 and TRBJ2-7; D may be TRBD2 (6 bases). The CDR3 loop spans 14 amino acids. The V end lost 4 bases, the J end lost 6 bases, and 16 bases lay between the germline ends. The germline V gene has CDR1 SGHDN and CDR2 FVKESK. This chain's CDR3 is CASSLERVGGEQYF. The CDR3 DNA sequence: TGTGCCAGCAGCCTAGAGCGGGTGGGAGGCGAGCAGTACTTC.

The CDR3 DNA reads as TGTGCCAGCAGCCACGACAGGGACTACAATGAGCAGTTCTTC. Translation: CASSHDRDYNEQFF. This chain joins TRBV13 and TRBJ2-1; 7 nucleotides line up with TRBD1. CDR3 length equals 14 residues. Unmatched junction bases numbered 4, after V lost 5 bases and J lost 3 bases. CDR1 is PRHDT and CDR2 is FYEKMQ in the germline V gene (reference sequence). The full variable domain, its missing parts supplied by reference TRBV13 and TRBJ2-1, is AAGVIQSPRHLIKEKRETATLKCYPIPRHDTVYWYQQGPGQDPQFLISFYEKMQSDKGSIPDRFSAQQFSDYHSELNMSSLELGDSALYFCASSHDRDYNEQFFGPGTRLTVL.

Of note for this clone: Sequence at one end of the junction differs from germline and may be a read error. The chain uses TRBV6-5 and TRBJ2-4, with 8 bases that match TRBD2. The CDR3 loop spans 13 amino acids. The germline V gene encodes CDR1 MNHEY and CDR2 SVGAGI. The CDR3 DNA is TGTGCCAGCAGTTACTCGCCGGGAGGGCCCAGGAACTTC. This codes for CASSYSPGGPRNF.

This clone has only one observation. The chain is built from TRBV7-9 and TRBJ2-2; 8 bases align to TRBD2. The junction had 4 bases not matched to a gene; V was cut back by 4 bases and J by 3 bases. CDR1 is SEHNR, CDR2 FQNEAQ, per germline (reference sequence). This CDR3 comprises 15 residues. CDR3 nucleotide sequence: TGTGCCAGCAGCTCCCTGGGACTAGACACCGGGGAGCTGTTTTTT. This encodes CASSSLGLDTGELFF. The full variable domain, in which reference TRBV7-9 and TRBJ2-2 provide the parts outside the CDR3, is DTGVSQNPRHKITKRGQNVTFRCDPISEHNRLYWYRQTLGQGPEFLTYFQNEAQLEKSRLLSDRFSAERPKGSFSTLEIQRTEQGDSAMYLCASSSLGLDTGELFFGEGSRLTVL.

V gene TRBV9 combines with J gene TRBJ2-7; 10 bases match TRBD1. The CDR3 spans 16 residues. Germline CDR1 SGDLS, CDR2 YYNGEE. The trim removed 3 bases at V and 3 bases at J, leaving 9 bases unmatched. The CDR3 sequence is CASSAGTGTGVYEQYF. DNA of the CDR3: TGTGCCAGCAGCGCCGGCACCGGGACAGGGGTCTACGAGCAGTACTTC. Looking up the rest from reference TRBV9 and TRBJ2-7 gives the full variable domain: DSGVTQTPKHLITATGQRVTLRCSPRSGDLSVYWYQQSLDQGLQFLIQYYNGEERAKGNILERFSAQQFPDLHSELNLSSLELGDSALYFCASSAGTGTGVYEQYFGPGTRLTVT.

The chain uses TRBV6-5 and TRBJ2-3, with 8 bases fitting TRBD2. V shed 2 bases, J shed 2 bases, and the junction held 3 bases outside the gene matches. Looked up from germline, CDR1 is MNHEY and CDR2 is SVGAGI. This CDR3 is 15 amino acids long. CDR3 sequence reads: CASSYDSGATDTQYF. The DNA for the CDR3 is TGTGCCAGCAGTTACGATAGCGGGGCCACAGATACGCAGTATTTT.

V and J are TRBV18 and TRBJ2-7, with a weak D call TRBD1 (6 bases). V was cut by 2 bases and J by 5 bases, with 10 bases left in between. CDR1 KGHSH and CDR2 LQKENI come from the germline V gene. This CDR3 region has 13 residues. In DNA form, the CDR3 reads TGTGCCAGCTCACCAACACAGGGCGACGAGCAGTACTTC. Translating gives CASSPTQGDEQYF. Based on the CDR3 plus reference TRBV18 and TRBJ2-7, the full variable domain is NAGVMQNPRHLVRRRGQEARLRCSPMKGHSHVYWYRQLPEEGLKFMVYLQKENIIDESGMPKERFSAEFPKEGPSILRIQQVVRGDSAAYFCASSPTQGDEQYFGPGTRLTVT.

This chain joins TRBV7-9 and TRBJ2-7; D may be TRBD1 (6 bases). CDR3 size: 16 residues. Trimming took 5 bases from V and 2 from J, leaving 19 bases between them. Looked up from germline, CDR1 is SEHNR and CDR2 is FQNEAQ (reference sequence). In DNA form, the CDR3 reads TGTGCCAGCAGCCTATCTGGGGGCGTACCAGCCTACGAGCAGTACTTC. Its translation: CASSLSGGVPAYEQYF. Full variable domain (rest looked up from reference TRBV7-9 and TRBJ2-7): DTGVSQNPRHKITKRGQNVTFRCDPISEHNRLYWYRQTLGQGPEFLTYFQNEAQLEKSRLLSDRFSAERPKGSFSTLEIQRTEQGDSAMYLCASSLSGGVPAYEQYFGPGTRLTVT.

This chain joins TRBV30 and TRBJ2-3; a weak D match, TRBD1 (6 bases). Trimming pared 6 bases from V and 4 bases from J, leaving 11 bases between. The germline CDR1 and CDR2 sequences are GTSNPN and SVGIG (reference sequence). The CDR3 spans 12 residues. The CDR3 DNA is TGTGCCTGCCAGGGGCTAGCAGATACGCAGTATTTT. It is translated as CACQGLADTQYF.

V and J are TRBV6-1 and TRBJ2-7, with 7 bases matching TRBD2. V trimming: 0 bases; J trimming: 0 bases; junction bases outside the gene matches: 8. Germline V CDR1 and CDR2: MNHNS, SASEGT. This CDR3 is built from 17 residues. The CDR3 coding sequence is TGTGCCAGCAGTGAAGCGGGAGGGTATACAAGCTCCTACGAGCAGTACTTC. Residues: CASSEAGGYTSSYEQYF.

V is TRBV4-2 and J is TRBJ1-1, with a weak D call TRBD1 (6 bases). CDR3 size: 11 residues. Trimming pared 9 bases from V and 7 bases from J, leaving 12 bases between. CDR1 is LGHNA and CDR2 is YNFKEQ in the germline V gene. The CDR3 region is CASLQGNEAFF. CDR3 sequence (DNA): TGTGCCAGTCTACAGGGAAATGAAGCTTTCTTT.

The chain is built from TRBV9 and TRBJ1-6, with unresolved D. The germline V and J ends were trimmed by 0 bases and 10 bases, with 14 bases remaining between them. The CDR3 has 15 amino acids. Germline V CDR1 and CDR2: SGDLS, YYNGEE. In DNA form, the CDR3 reads TGTGCCAGCAGCGTAGGAGAGGGTGTAGGATCACCCCTCCACTTT. It translates to CASSVGEGVGSPLHF.

This clone was counted once. The chain joins TRBV6-6 to TRBJ2-3, with D perhaps matching TRBD1 (6 bases). The CDR3 sequence is 10 residues long. The ends were cut back, 11 bases at V and 8 bases at J, with 11 bases in the middle. CDR1 is MNHNY, CDR2 SVGAGI, per germline (reference sequence). CDR3 nucleotide sequence: TGTGCCTCGGAAGGGGGTACGCAGTATTTT. Its translation: CASEGGTQYF.

This clone is a singleton in its sample. The junction and the germline gene differ at one end; a read error may be behind it. The chain recombines TRBV7-7 with TRBJ2-2, with D possibly matching TRBD2 (6 bases). The V gene's germline CDR1 is SSHAT and CDR2 FNYEAQ (reference sequence). The CDR3 sequence is 12 residues long. The CDR3 DNA reads TGTGCTAGCAGTGGGAGGACCGGGGAGCTGTTTTTT. This encodes CASSGRTGELFF.

The chain couples TRBV28 to TRBJ1-2, with unresolved D. Germline V gives CDR1 MDHEN, CDR2 SYDVKM. This CDR3 has 16 amino acids. Trimming left V 4 bases short and J 5 bases short, with 20 bases between. DNA for the CDR3: TGTGCCAGCAGTTCCCTTACGGCGCACCTGGGGTATGGCTACACCTTC. It specifies CASSSLTAHLGYGYTF.

The rearrangement joins TRBV6-1 to TRBJ2-1, with D unclear. Germline V gene lookup returns CDR1 MNHNS and CDR2 SASEGT. Trimming cost V 1 base and J 4 bases, with 11 bases left between them. The CDR3 spans 15 residues. The CDR3 DNA follows: TGTGCCAGCAGTGAAGACGTGGGATCGTACAATGAGCAGTTCTTC. This translates into CASSEDVGSYNEQFF.

This clone was seen a handful of times. Other DNA sequences in the same sample also yield this CDR3. The rearrangement uses TRBV5-6 and TRBJ2-3; D may be TRBD1 (5 bases). Trimming pared 2 bases from V and 4 bases from J, leaving 5 bases between. This CDR3 is 12 amino acids long. Germline V gene lookup returns CDR1 SGHDT and CDR2 YYEEEE. CDR3 loop: CASSLGADTQYF. In nucleotides, the CDR3 is TGTGCCAGCAGCTTAGGGGCAGATACGCAGTATTTT.

A remark on this clone: Other DNA sequences in this specimen translate into the identical CDR3. DNA of the CDR3: TGCGCCAGCAGCCAAGATTCGACCGGGGAGCTGTTTTTT. Translation gives CASSQDSTGELFF. J is TRBJ2-2 and V is TRBV4-1; D not certain. The germline gives CDR1 MGHRA, CDR2 YSYEKL. This CDR3 has 13 residues. The V and J ends lost 0 bases and 5 bases respectively, with 4 bases between them.

The CDR3, as DNA: TGTGCCAGCAGTGCCGGACAGTTTGACACAGATACGCAGTATTTT. This sequence encodes CASSAGQFDTDTQYF. The rearrangement joins TRBV6-1 to TRBJ2-3; the D gene is possibly TRBD1 (6 bases). The CDR3 length is 15 residues. The germline gives CDR1 MNHNS, CDR2 SASEGT. Deletions cut 4 bases from V and 2 bases from J, with 13 bases between.

V is TRBV10-2 and J is TRBJ2-1; D is possibly TRBD2 (6 bases). Trimming pared 6 bases from V and 1 base from J, leaving 13 bases between. This CDR3 region has 15 residues. The germline V gene encodes CDR1 WSHSY and CDR2 SAAADI. In DNA, the CDR3 is TGCGCCAGCAGACGGGAGTTACAATCCTACAATGAGCAGTTCTTC. Protein sequence: CASRRELQSYNEQFF.

The chain joins TRBV9 to TRBJ2-1; maybe TRBD1 (6 bases). Germline CDR1 reads SGDLS; CDR2 reads YYNGEE. The CDR3 contains 17 residues. Between the trimmed V and J ends, which lost 3 bases and 2 bases, there was a span of 18 bases. The CDR3 coding sequence is TGTGCCAGCAGCGACGACAGGTCTTACGACGCCTACAATGAGCAGTTCTTC. This translates into CASSDDRSYDAYNEQFF.

The chain uses TRBV29-1 and TRBJ1-1; D may be TRBD1 (6 bases). V lost 6 bases to trimming and J lost 4 bases, with 18 bases between them. This CDR3 is built from 14 residues. From germline, CDR1 is SQVTM and CDR2 ANQGSEA. The CDR3 nucleotides read TGCAGCGTGTTTTACAGGGATGACGGCACTGAAGCTTTCTTT. Residues: CSVFYRDDGTEAFF.

The rearrangement joins TRBV7-9 to TRBJ1-2; D is unclear. This CDR3 spans 14 amino acids. CDR1 SEHNR and CDR2 FQNEAQ come from the germline V gene (reference sequence). V was trimmed by 7 bases and J by 7 bases, leaving 19 bases between them. In DNA form, the CDR3 reads TGTGCCAGCACCCCGGGAGGCGGGGTAGCTGGCTACACCTTC. Amino acids: CASTPGGGVAGYTF.